The 12 T cell receptor beta chains reported below all come from one sample, sequenced in a study of T-cell reconstitution after alpha-beta-depleted transplantation in children. Unique molecular identifiers were used to barcode this TCRbeta library. TCRdb passed the PCR reads through MiXCR, listing each CDR3 protein once. This table has fewer than 1 million distinct CDR3 sequences, 16% appearing once. The material sequenced was PBMCs, mostly from graft donor cells, taken 360 days after TCRalphabeta/CD19-depleted stem cell transplant. The receptors were sampled from a male patient aged 10 to 17 who had a stem cell transplant for acute lymphoblastic leukemia, so the T cells may come from the graft donor.

This clonotype was found a few times. The CDR3 loop reads CASSLRRQRESSYEQYF. In DNA, the CDR3 is TGCGCCAGCAGCTTGAGAAGGCAGCGGGAGTCATCCTACGAGCAGTACTTC. The chain joins TRBV5-1 to TRBJ2-7; 8 nucleotides line up with TRBD2. This CDR3 is 17 amino acids long. After removal of 1 base from V and 1 base from J, the junction contained 10 bases not matched to a gene. Looked up from germline, CDR1 is SGHRS and CDR2 is YFSETQ.

The chain combines TRBV15 with TRBJ1-1; D ambiguous. The ends were cut back, 5 bases at V and 0 bases at J, with 13 bases in the middle. CDR1 is LNHNV and CDR2 is YYDKDF in the germline V gene (reference sequence). The CDR3 length is 15 residues. The CDR3 reads CATSPIGRMNTEAFF. DNA for the CDR3: TGTGCCACCAGCCCGATCGGCAGGATGAACACTGAAGCTTTCTTT.

J is TRBJ2-1 and V is TRBV20-1; the match to TRBD2 covers 8 bases. Germline V gene data show CDR1 as DFQATT and CDR2 as SNEGSKA (reference sequence). The ends lost 6 bases at V and 3 bases at J; junction bases unmatched: 7. The CDR3 length is 14 residues. CDR3 loop: CSAITSGFYNEQFF. Here the CDR3 DNA reads TGCAGTGCGATTACTAGCGGATTCTACAATGAGCAGTTCTTC.

This clonotype was found many times. The rearrangement joins TRBV11-2 to TRBJ2-7; D might be TRBD1 (6 bases). This CDR3 is built from 15 residues. Germline CDR1 and CDR2: SGHAT and FQNNGV. V lost 1 base, J lost 4 bases, and 14 bases lay in between. CDR3 residues: CASSLVVGGPYEQYF. For the CDR3, the DNA is TGTGCCAGCAGCTTAGTGGTAGGGGGTCCATACGAGCAGTACTTC.

The chain joins TRBV10-2 to TRBJ1-1; D unresolved. The CDR3 runs to 17 residues. The V end lost 2 bases, the J end lost 0 bases, and 16 bases lay between the germline ends. CDR1 WSHSY and CDR2 SAAADI come from the germline V gene. The CDR3 here is CASSETSEGYVNTEAFF. The CDR3 bases are TGCGCCAGCAGTGAGACATCCGAGGGATATGTGAACACTGAAGCTTTCTTT.

This clonotype was recorded a few times. This chain connects TRBV5-1 to TRBJ2-7; the D gene is possibly TRBD2 (5 bases). The germline V gene encodes CDR1 SGHRS and CDR2 YFSETQ. The CDR3 covers 15 residues. V shed 4 bases and J shed 2 bases, with 16 bases lying between them. For the CDR3, the DNA is TGCGCCAGCAGCCATAGGACTCCGCCACCCTACGAGCAGTACTTC. It yields the protein CASSHRTPPPYEQYF.

The gene calls are TRBV5-1 and TRBJ2-2; 10 bases fit TRBD2. CDR3 size: 15 residues. The V gene end was trimmed by 5 bases and the J gene end by 2 bases; junction bases not matched to a gene: 3. Germline V lookup: CDR1 SGHRS, CDR2 YFSETQ. The CDR3 protein is CASRAGGHNTGELFF. The CDR3 DNA follows: TGCGCCAGCAGAGCGGGAGGGCATAACACCGGGGAGCTGTTTTTT.

V gene TRBV2 combines with J gene TRBJ2-7; no clear D gene. Trimming cost V 6 bases and J 6 bases, with 9 bases left between them. The CDR3 has 11 residues. The V gene's germline CDR1 is SNHLY and CDR2 FYNNEI. The CDR3 sequence: CASSDNVEQYF. The CDR3 coding sequence is TGTGCCAGCAGCGATAACGTCGAGCAGTACTTC. The variable domain in full, with the rest retrieved from reference TRBV2 and TRBJ2-7, is EPEVTQTPSHQVTQMGQEVILRCVPISNHLYFYWYRQILGQKVEFLVSFYNNEISEKSEIFDDQFSVERPDGSNFTLKIRSTKLEDSAMYFCASSDNVEQYFGPGTRLTVT.

This clonotype occurred a few times. J is TRBJ1-5 and V is TRBV5-1; 10 positions agree with TRBD1. The CDR3 consists of 16 residues. Germline V gene lookup returns CDR1 SGHRS and CDR2 YFSETQ. The V and J ends lost 0 bases and 3 bases, in that order; junction bases with no gene match: 3. DNA for the CDR3: TGCGCCAGCAGCTTGGGGACAGGGGGATTCAATCAGCCCCAGCATTTT. Protein: CASSLGTGGFNQPQHF.

Only a few counts were recorded for this clonotype. The chain carries TRBV2 and TRBJ2-7, with D possibly matching TRBD1 (6 bases). The CDR3 loop spans 16 amino acids. V gave up 6 bases and J gave up 3 bases, with 21 bases separating them. Germline assignment: CDR1 SNHLY and CDR2 FYNNEI. CDR3 coding DNA: TGTGCCAGCAGGGGCCCCAACAGGGAAACTTACTACGAGCAGTACTTC. Its protein is CASRGPNRETYYEQYF.

In its sample, this clonotype was seen a few times. This sequence joins TRBV27 and TRBJ2-5; no firm D call. Trimming removed 0 bases from V and 3 bases from J, with 8 bases in between. Germline V gene lookup returns CDR1 MNHEY and CDR2 SMNVEV (reference sequence). The CDR3 has 14 amino acids. The CDR3 loop reads CASSLSVGEETQYF. The CDR3 DNA follows: TGTGCCAGCAGTTTATCCGTCGGAGAAGAGACCCAGTACTTC.

This clonotype turned up a few times. The V and J genes are TRBV20-1 and TRBJ2-3; D is possibly TRBD2 (7 bases). Trimming removed 5 bases at V and 9 bases at J, with 21 bases between. From germline, CDR1 is DFQATT and CDR2 SNEGSKA (reference sequence). The CDR3 covers 14 residues. This CDR3 is CSAPGEGFSPTQYF. CDR3 bases: TGCAGTGCTCCAGGGGAGGGGTTCTCCCCAACGCAGTATTTT.